Below, 26 T cell receptor beta chains from the same sample are listed, as sequenced in a study of cytomegalovirus exposure and HLA in healthy donors. The data were produced by immunoSEQ multiplex PCR, yet TCRdb's version contains in-frame clones alone and is incomplete. The table records approximately 99,000 clones, roughly 84% of them present only once. The material sequenced was PBMCs. Every receptor here comes from a woman aged 18-29 years in good health and CMV-seronegative.

The genes are TRBV6-5 and TRBJ2-5, with 14 bases aligning to TRBD2. Germline CDR1 and CDR2: MNHEY and SVGAGI. This CDR3 is 16 amino acids long. V lost 4 bases, J lost 5 bases, and 6 bases stayed unmatched. Here the CDR3 reads CASSLTSGGARETQYF. DNA of the CDR3: TGTGCCAGCAGTTTGACTAGCGGGGGGGCCAGGGAGACCCAGTACTTC.

The chain is built from TRBV6-1 and TRBJ2-7; D is unclear. The V gene's germline CDR1 is MNHNS and CDR2 SASEGT. The CDR3 totals 12 residues. The germline V and J ends were trimmed by 1 base and 6 bases, with 7 bases remaining between them. The CDR3 nucleotides read TGTGCCAGCAGTGAAGTGAACGGCGAGCAGTACTTC. Translating it yields CASSEVNGEQYF.

The J gene is TRBJ1-3, the V gene TRBV7-9; 8 bases are shared with TRBD1. The CDR3 loop spans 15 amino acids. With 5 bases clipped from V and 2 bases from J, the junction kept 5 bases outside the gene matches. Germline values: CDR1 SEHNR, CDR2 FQNEAQ (reference sequence). CDR3 bases: TGTGCCAGCAGCCCCCAGGGACAGGCTGGAAACACCATATATTTT. It yields the protein CASSPQGQAGNTIYF.

V is TRBV18 and J is TRBJ2-1; 8 bases line up with TRBD2. The CDR3 is made up of 18 amino acids. With V trimmed by 4 bases and J by 7 bases, 18 bases remained unmatched. The germline CDR1 and CDR2 sequences are KGHSH and LQKENI. Here the CDR3 DNA reads TGTGCCAGCTCACGTCTTGTGTTGGATGGGACGGGGGGGAATGAGCAGTTCTTC. This translates into CASSRLVLDGTGGNEQFF.

This clone was picked up one time. The chain couples TRBV29-1 to TRBJ2-1; 7 bases agree with TRBD1. Germline CDR1 reads SQVTM; CDR2 reads ANQGSEA. The CDR3 sequence is 12 residues long. The ends lost 6 bases at V and 6 bases at J; junction bases unmatched: 5. CDR3 DNA: TGCAGCGTCAGGGACAGCTTCAATGAGCAGTTCTTC. It translates to CSVRDSFNEQFF.

The chain is built from TRBV18 and TRBJ1-1; TRBD1 might be the D (5 bases). Per germline, CDR1 KGHSH and CDR2 LQKENI. The CDR3 consists of 13 residues. Trimming removed 3 bases at V and 3 bases at J, with 8 bases between. For the CDR3, the DNA is TGTGCCAGCTCACCCCGGGGGTACACTGAAGCTTTCTTT. Translated: CASSPRGYTEAFF.

The chain uses TRBV13 and TRBJ1-1; D unclear. The CDR3 is 13 amino acids. Trimming took off 10 bases at V and 1 base at J, with 13 bases between the two ends. Germline V gene sequence: CDR1 PRHDT, CDR2 FYEKMQ (reference sequence). Here the CDR3 DNA reads TGTGCCACCAGACTACGGGGGAACACTGAAGCTTTCTTT. Protein sequence: CATRLRGNTEAFF.

The chain recombines TRBV5-1 with TRBJ2-2; TRBD2 agrees at 10 bases. Looked up from germline, CDR1 is SGHRS and CDR2 is YFSETQ. The ends lost 3 bases at V and 3 bases at J; junction bases unmatched: 14. There are 19 residues in the CDR3. CDR3 DNA sequence: TGCGCCAGCAGCTCCTGGCCCCCCTCTAGCGGGGGTTACACCGGGGAGCTGTTTTTT. Protein sequence: CASSSWPPSSGGYTGELFF.

The CDR3 loop reads CASSLYGLAGDQYF. CDR3 bases: TGTGCCAGCAGTCTATACGGACTAGCGGGGGACCAGTACTTC. This sequence joins TRBV2 and TRBJ2-5; 13 bases match TRBD2. J gave up 10 bases and V 5 bases, and 7 bases lay outside the gene matches. In germline, CDR1 is SNHLY, CDR2 FYNNEI. The CDR3 consists of 14 residues.

This clone has just a few counts. This rearrangement joins TRBV27 to TRBJ1-5, with D hard to call. CDR3 length equals 13 residues. Trimming stripped 0 bases from V and 4 bases from J, with 4 bases between. Germline V CDR1 and CDR2: MNHEY, SMNVEV (reference sequence). The CDR3 spells CASSLSPNQPQHF. DNA of the CDR3: TGTGCCAGCAGTTTATCCCCGAATCAGCCCCAGCATTTT.

The chain joins TRBV7-2 to TRBJ1-5; TRBD1 aligns across 7 bases. The trim removed 4 bases at V and 3 bases at J, leaving 9 bases unmatched. Germline V lookup: CDR1 SGHTA, CDR2 FQGNSA. The CDR3 is made up of 16 amino acids. CDR3 sequence (DNA): TGTGCCAGCAGCTGGGGGTCGACAGGGACCAATCAGCCCCAGCATTTT. Amino acid sequence: CASSWGSTGTNQPQHF.

This clone was counted a single time. The rearrangement joins TRBV15 to TRBJ2-3, with TRBD1 as a possible D gene (6 bases). The CDR3 totals 14 residues. Germline V gives CDR1 LNHNV, CDR2 YYDKDF (reference sequence). V shed 5 bases and J shed 2 bases, with 11 bases lying between them. CDR3 loop: CATSPRTDTDTQYF. In nucleotides, the CDR3 is TGTGCCACCAGCCCCCGGACAGACACAGATACGCAGTATTTT.

The chain employs TRBV2 and TRBJ2-2; possibly TRBD1 for D (6 bases). The germline V gene encodes CDR1 SNHLY and CDR2 FYNNEI. The V gene lost 4 bases and the J gene lost 2 bases, with 17 bases spanning the gap. The CDR3 is 17 amino acids. As DNA, the CDR3 is TGTGCCAGCAGTGTAATATTTGGGACAACAAACACCGGGGAGCTGTTTTTT. Amino acid sequence: CASSVIFGTTNTGELFF.

The chain has TRBV19 and TRBJ1-2; 11 bases fit TRBD1. V shed 5 bases and J 14 bases; nucleotides not matched to a gene: 7. There are 12 residues in the CDR3. Germline V gene data show CDR1 as LNHDA and CDR2 as SQIVND (reference sequence). CDR3 sequence: CASSGQGAGRTF. The CDR3 coding sequence is TGTGCCAGTAGTGGACAGGGGGCCGGTAGAACCTTC.

This clone came up once. The chain couples TRBV5-1 to TRBJ2-1; 8 bases are shared with TRBD2. The J segment lost 8 bases and the V segment lost 4 bases, leaving 8 bases of the junction unmatched. CDR1 and CDR2 (germline): SGHRS, YFSETQ. This CDR3 spans 14 amino acids. DNA of the CDR3: TGCGCCAGCAGCCAGCGGGGGCCGAAGGATGAGCAGTTCTTC. The encoded protein is CASSQRGPKDEQFF. The full variable domain, completed using reference TRBV5-1 and TRBJ2-1, is KAGVTQTPRYLIKTRGQQVTLSCSPISGHRSVSWYQQTPGQGLQFLFEYFSETQRNKGNFPGRFSGRQFSNSRSEMNVSTLELGDSALYLCASSQRGPKDEQFFGPGTRLTVL.

V is TRBV5-6 and J is TRBJ2-3; 12 bases fit TRBD2. Germline V gene lookup returns CDR1 SGHDT and CDR2 YYEEEE. Trimming took 5 bases from V and 2 from J; bases not matched to a gene: 6. The CDR3 contains 16 residues. The CDR3: CASSRRLAGDTDTQYF. The CDR3 bases are TGTGCCAGCAGTCGAAGACTAGCGGGGGACACAGATACGCAGTATTTT. The full variable domain, rest sourced from reference TRBV5-6 and TRBJ2-3, is DAGVTQSPTHLIKTRGQQVTLRCSPKSGHDTVSWYQQALGQGPQFIFQYYEEEERQRGNFPDRFSGHQFPNYSSELNVNALLLGDSALYLCASSRRLAGDTDTQYFGPGTRLTVL.

V is TRBV5-5 and J is TRBJ2-7, with unresolved D. CDR3 length: 13 amino acids. CDR1 and CDR2 from the germline V gene are SGHKS and YYEKEE (reference sequence). Trimming left V 2 bases short and J 4 bases short, with 10 bases between. The CDR3 nucleotides are TGTGCCAGCAGCTTTGGAGACGCGTACGAGCAGTACTTC. Its translation is CASSFGDAYEQYF.

CDR3 residues: CASSDTGSTYEQYF. CDR3 nucleotide sequence: TGTGCCAGCAGCGACACAGGGTCCACCTACGAGCAGTACTTC. The J gene is TRBJ2-7, the V gene TRBV13; D is perhaps TRBD1 (6 bases). In germline, CDR1 is PRHDT, CDR2 FYEKMQ (reference sequence). V was cut by 5 bases and J by 2 bases, with 13 bases left in between. The CDR3 has 14 residues.

The V call is TRBV5-6, the J call TRBJ1-2; D perhaps matches TRBD1 (6 bases). Germline V CDR1 and CDR2: SGHDT, YYEEEE. This CDR3 comprises 13 residues. Trimming took 4 bases from V and 6 from J, leaving 13 bases between them. The chain's CDR3 is CASSRTATDGYTF. The CDR3 DNA is TGTGCCAGCAGCCGGACAGCAACGGATGGCTACACCTTC.

This clone was observed a handful of times. This chain links TRBV10-3 with TRBJ1-2, with TRBD1 matching 8 bases. J was trimmed by 6 bases and V by 5 bases; bases with no gene match: 8. CDR3 length: 14 residues. Germline CDR1 ENHRY, CDR2 SYGVKD. The CDR3 spells CAISPQGVGDGYTF. The CDR3 nucleotides are TGTGCCATCAGTCCACAGGGGGTTGGGGATGGCTACACCTTC.

The chain joins TRBV28 to TRBJ1-2; 10 bases fit TRBD1. The V gene end was trimmed by 3 bases and the J gene end by 7 bases; junction bases not matched to a gene: 11. Germline assignment: CDR1 MDHEN and CDR2 SYDVKM. This CDR3 contains 16 residues. The CDR3 bases are TGTGCCAGCAGTTTGGGGCCGACAGGGGGCGCGGGTGGCTACACCTTC. This sequence encodes CASSLGPTGGAGGYTF.

Only one count was recorded for this clone. V is TRBV10-2 and J is TRBJ1-1; TRBD1 is a possible D gene (6 bases). The CDR3 is 16 residues long. CDR1 is WSHSY and CDR2 is SAAADI in the germline V gene. The V end lost 3 bases, the J end lost 0 bases, and 14 bases lay between the germline ends. This CDR3 is CASSETGTSVNTEAFF. CDR3 DNA: TGCGCCAGCAGTGAAACCGGGACAAGTGTGAACACTGAAGCTTTCTTT.

This clone was detected a few times. The chain uses TRBV21-1 and TRBJ2-3; the D call of TRBD1 is as the table states it, not checked on the DNA. TRBV21-1 is a listed pseudogene. CDR3 length: 15 amino acids. This CDR3 reads CASSKATGGTDTQYF. CDR3 DNA sequence: TGTGCCAGCAGCAAAGCAACAGGGGGCACAGATACGCAGTATTTT.

The genes are TRBV5-1 and TRBJ2-1; D is possibly TRBD1 (7 bases). This CDR3 is built from 15 residues. With 4 bases removed from V and 0 bases from J, the gap between germline ends came to 11 bases. Germline V gene data show CDR1 as SGHRS and CDR2 as YFSETQ. DNA of the CDR3: TGCGCCAGCAGCCAGGGGGGTAGCTCCTACAATGAGCAGTTCTTC. This translates into CASSQGGSSYNEQFF.

The CDR3 protein is CASSKQTGDGTEAFF. The CDR3 DNA reads as TGTGCCAGCAGTAAACAGACAGGGGACGGCACTGAAGCTTTCTTT. V gene TRBV25-1 combines with J gene TRBJ1-1; 8 positions match TRBD1. The CDR3 contains 15 residues. The V segment lost 5 bases and the J segment 4 bases; nucleotides outside the gene matches: 9. CDR1 is MGHDK and CDR2 is SYGVNS in the germline V gene.

The chain's CDR3 is CASSPEDGMNTEAFF. In DNA, the CDR3 is TGCGCCAGCAGTCCTGAGGACGGGATGAACACTGAAGCTTTCTTT. V is TRBV10-1 and J is TRBJ1-1; no definite D call. This CDR3 region has 15 residues. Trimming took 5 bases from V and 0 from J, leaving 13 bases between them. Germline V gene data show CDR1 as WNHNN and CDR2 as SYGVQD (reference sequence).